This note documents a single TCR beta chain sequence. Which antigen it targets is not known. No clone much larger than this one lies a single base away; base qualities are absent. Separate from the roughly 700-subject first cohort, the validation cohort of 90 to 150 subjects was the group to which the donors belonged. The data are from a study of cytomegalovirus exposure and HLA in healthy donors (TCRdb year 2017). Study-level background: According to a later analysis, one platform produced both the 110 or so validation repertoires and the roughly 660 repertoires of the first cohort. In addition to the first cohort of 650 to 800 subjects, a separate validation cohort of 120 different subjects was used. The aim of the study was to test whether cataloging public T cell receptors could identify signatures of past pathogen exposure. To predict cytomegalovirus infection status, the study combined high-throughput TCR immunosequencing, statistical association of individual TCRs with disease status, and machine learning. Overall study outcomes, separate from this receptor: A few of the identified cytomegalovirus-associated TCR beta chains were confirmed in vitro to be specific for cytomegalovirus antigens. Most TCR sequences were observed very rarely across donors, whereas some public TCRs were present in many individuals. The classifier was reported to diagnose cytomegalovirus status with high specificity and sensitivity in both the original and validation cohorts. It was suggested by the authors that the approach could potentially be generalized to other disease states and immunological phenotypes. All 120 or so repertoires were used to score co-occurrence in the validation cohort in a later analysis, because that analysis had no HLA typing for the cohort. A total of 150 to 200 TCR beta chains were listed by the study as associated with cytomegalovirus. Subsequent analysis determined that TCRs grouped into clusters in the first cohort also showed a tendency toward co-occurrence across the 120 or so validation repertoires, and 94% of cluster scores exceeded 0.

From a lookup of the germline V gene (reference sequence), CDR1 and CDR2 are SGHKS and YYEKEE. V has 1 base trimmed and J has 0 bases trimmed; junction bases matching no gene number 6. The cysteine opens and the phenylalanine closes a CDR3 of 16 amino acids. The retained sequence is limited to the CDR3, 48 bases, with the frame set at the first base. Library generation was performed with the immunoSEQ multiplex PCR assay. The authors' analysis ran thus. A statistical classification framework was built to diagnose cytomegalovirus status from the catalog of TCR beta chain sequences. TCRdb retrieved this table from immuneACCESS and kept in-frame rearrangements only. Not all clones are present; in checked studies, unresolved V genes account for under half, and no reason is known for the remainder. V and J calls plus clone size are reproduced from that table; the DNA served to infer D and trimming. The sample table shows 65,000 to 80,000 clones, and approximately 95% are seen once. 2.1% of the sample is in the top ten clones.

The specimen was PBMCs. The sequence derives from a woman aged 18-29 years in good health and CMV-seronegative. In this chain, TRBV5-5 is recombined with TRBJ2-7; TRBD1 fits 8 bases in the junction. The DNA sequence is as follows: TGTGCCAGCAGCTTGATTTCACAGGGGGACTCCTACGAGCAGTACTTC. This codes for CASSLISQGDSYEQYF. Here the CDR3 is joined to the reference TRBV5-5 and TRBJ2-7 genes, and the full variable domain is: DAGVTQSPTHLIKTRGQQVTLRCSPISGHKSVSWYQQVLGQGPQFIFQYYEKEERGRGNFPDRFSARQFPNYSSELNVNALLLGDSALYLCASSLISQGDSYEQYFGPGTRLTVT.